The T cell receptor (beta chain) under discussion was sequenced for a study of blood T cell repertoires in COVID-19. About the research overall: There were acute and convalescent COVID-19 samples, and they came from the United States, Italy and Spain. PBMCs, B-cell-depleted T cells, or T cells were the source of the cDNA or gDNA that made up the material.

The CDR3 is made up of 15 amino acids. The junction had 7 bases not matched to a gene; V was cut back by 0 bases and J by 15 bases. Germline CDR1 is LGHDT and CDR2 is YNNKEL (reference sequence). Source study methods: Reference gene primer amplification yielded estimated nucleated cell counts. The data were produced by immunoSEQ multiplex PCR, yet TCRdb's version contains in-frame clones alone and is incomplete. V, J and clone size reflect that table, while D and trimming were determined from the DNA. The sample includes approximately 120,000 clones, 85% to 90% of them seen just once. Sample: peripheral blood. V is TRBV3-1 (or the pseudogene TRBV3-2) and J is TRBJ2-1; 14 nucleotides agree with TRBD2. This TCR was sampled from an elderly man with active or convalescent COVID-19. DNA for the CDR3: TGTGCCAGCAGCCAAGAGACTAGCGGGAGGGCCTTTCTGTTCTTC. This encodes CASSQETSGRAFLFF.